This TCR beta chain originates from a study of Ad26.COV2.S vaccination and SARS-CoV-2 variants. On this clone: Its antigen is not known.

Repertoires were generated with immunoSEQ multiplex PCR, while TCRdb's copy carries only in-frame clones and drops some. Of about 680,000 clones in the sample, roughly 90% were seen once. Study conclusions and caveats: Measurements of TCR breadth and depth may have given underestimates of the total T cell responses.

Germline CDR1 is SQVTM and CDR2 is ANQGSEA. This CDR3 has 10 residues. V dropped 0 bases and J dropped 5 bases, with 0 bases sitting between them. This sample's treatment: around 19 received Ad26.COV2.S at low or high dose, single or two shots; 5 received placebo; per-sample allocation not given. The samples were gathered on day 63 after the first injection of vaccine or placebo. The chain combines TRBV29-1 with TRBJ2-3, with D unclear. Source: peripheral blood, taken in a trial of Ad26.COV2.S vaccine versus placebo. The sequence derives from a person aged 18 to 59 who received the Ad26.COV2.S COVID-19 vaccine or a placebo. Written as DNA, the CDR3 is TGCAGCGTTGAAGAAGATACGCAGTATTTT. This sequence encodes CSVEEDTQYF.